The rows below give T cell receptor beta chains drawn from one sample of a study of CD8+ T cells in alopecia areata. The data were produced by immunoSEQ multiplex PCR, yet TCRdb's version contains in-frame clones alone and is incomplete. The table has approximately 63,000 clones, roughly 60% seen once. Specimen: CD8+ T cells sorted from blood, collected at week 0. The origin of the receptors is a human donor with alopecia areata. Both conserved end residues are part of each CDR3. The order of the fields is D gene, V gene, clone size, J gene, CDR3 length, CDR3 DNA, CDR3 protein. D genes are given only for firm matches. For some rows the clone size is stated as once, few or many, or as a class when expanded; others skip it.

NA	TRBV30	NA	TRBJ2-6	14	TGTGCCTGGGGAGAGGGGTCTGGGGCCAACGTCCTGACTTTC	CAWGEGSGANVLTF
NA	TRBV15	NA	TRBJ1-2	11	TGTGCCACCAGTTCCGGGGCAGGCTACACCTTC	CATSSGAGYTF
NA	TRBV15	NA	TRBJ2-7	15	TGTGCCACCAGCAGAGATATTGGCAGAACCTACGAGCAGTACTTC	CATSRDIGRTYEQYF
TRBD1	TRBV5-1	NA	TRBJ2-1	15	TGCGCCAGCAGCTGGGGACAGGGGAGAGGTAATGAGCAGTTCTTC	CASSWGQGRGNEQFF
TRBD1	TRBV6-5	NA	TRBJ1-5	15	TGTGCCAGCAGGCCGGGACAGAATAGCAATCAGCCCCAGCATTTT	CASRPGQNSNQPQHF
TRBD1	TRBV5-1	NA	TRBJ2-7	13	TGCGCCAGCAGCTCTGGGACAGACTACGAGCAGTACTTC	CASSSGTDYEQYF
TRBD2	TRBV12-5	NA	TRBJ2-1	15	TGTGCTAGTGGTTTGGTACTAGCGGGAGCACACGAGCAGTTCTTC	CASGLVLAGAHEQFF
NA	TRBV30	NA	TRBJ1-2	11	TGTGCCTGGAGTGGTGACCATGGCTACACCTTC	CAWSGDHGYTF
TRBD1	TRBV27	NA	TRBJ2-5	15	TGTGCCAGCAGTCCGCAGACAGGGGGCCAAGAGACCCAGTACTTC	CASSPQTGGQETQYF
NA	TRBV9	NA	TRBJ2-7	15	TGTGCCAGCAGCGTCAATTACGGAGGGTCCTACGAGCAGTACTTC	CASSVNYGGSYEQYF
NA	TRBV5-1	NA	TRBJ2-7	15	TGCGCCAGCAGCTTGCTTCAGGGTGCAAGTGACGAGCAGTACTTC	CASSLLQGASDEQYF
NA	TRBV29-1	NA	TRBJ2-6	14	TGCAGCGTTGAACAGGACTCTGGGGCCAACGTCCTGACTTTC	CSVEQDSGANVLTF
NA	TRBV30	NA	TRBJ2-6	13	TGTGCCTGGGAGGGGCCTCGGGCCAACGTCCTGACTTTC	CAWEGPRANVLTF
NA	TRBV6-6	NA	TRBJ1-2	13	TGTGCCAGCAGTTCCGCGGGCGCGGATGGCTACACCTTC	CASSSAGADGYTF
TRBD2	TRBV4-3	NA	TRBJ2-1	15	TGCGCCAGCAGCCAAGATGGCGGGAGCTACAATGAGCAGTTCTTC	CASSQDGGSYNEQFF
TRBD1	TRBV29-1	NA	TRBJ2-2	13	TGCAGCGCGTGGACAGGGGACACCGGGGAGCTGTTTTTT	CSAWTGDTGELFF
TRBD2	TRBV9	NA	TRBJ2-7	15	TGTGCCAGCAGCGCTAGCGGGGGTAGCTCCTACGAGCAGTACTTC	CASSASGGSSYEQYF
TRBD1	TRBV6-6	NA	TRBJ2-7	15	TGTGCCAGCAGCGGAAGTGATACAGGGGGCTACGAGCAGTACTTC	CASSGSDTGGYEQYF
NA	TRBV15	few	TRBJ2-1	13	TGTGCCACCGTTGACACGCTGGGGAGTGAGCAGTTCTTC	CATVDTLGSEQFF
TRBD1	TRBV27	once	TRBJ1-2	15	TGTGCCAGCAGTCCCCTGGGGGACAGGGGCTATGGCTACACCTTC	CASSPLGDRGYGYTF
NA	TRBV5-1	NA	TRBJ2-7	13	TGCGCCAGCAGCTTGTCTGGGACCTACGAGCAGTACTTC	CASSLSGTYEQYF
TRBD1	TRBV5-4	NA	TRBJ2-7	14	TGTGCCAGCAGCGAGGGACAGGGGGAGTACGAGCAGTACTTC	CASSEGQGEYEQYF
TRBD1	TRBV4-1	NA	TRBJ2-7	14	TGCGCCAGCAGCCAGTGGACAGGGAACTACGAGCAGTACTTC	CASSQWTGNYEQYF
NA	TRBV30	NA	TRBJ2-7	13	TGTGCCTGGGGGACGGGGAATTCCTACGAGCAGTACTTC	CAWGTGNSYEQYF
NA	TRBV5-6	NA	TRBJ2-3	14	TGTGCCAGCAGCTTAGCGGACGACACAGATACGCAGTATTTT	CASSLADDTDTQYF
NA	TRBV7-2	few	TRBJ2-7	13	TGTGCCAGCAGCCCTCCAGGAGCTGCCGAGCAGTACTTC	CASSPPGAAEQYF
TRBD2	TRBV9	NA	TRBJ2-3	17	TGTGCCAGCAGCGTAGGGGCTAGCGGGGGGAGCACAGATACGCAGTATTTT	CASSVGASGGSTDTQYF
NA	TRBV4-1	NA	TRBJ2-5	17	TGCGCCAGCAGCCAAGCCCCGGATTTACTAGTAATTGAGACCCAGTACTTC	CASSQAPDLLVIETQYF
NA	TRBV7-9	NA	TRBJ2-6	17	TGTGCCAGCAGCTATCCGGGACAAAGCTCTGGGGCCAACGTCCTGACTTTC	CASSYPGQSSGANVLTF
TRBD1	TRBV27	NA	TRBJ2-7	14	TGTGCCAGCAGTCCCCGGGACAGGGGCCACGAGCAGTACTTC	CASSPRDRGHEQYF
NA	TRBV13	NA	TRBJ1-1	15	TGTGCCAGCAGCTTCATAGGCTTGGGTAACACTGAAGCTTTCTTT	CASSFIGLGNTEAFF
NA	TRBV29-1	NA	TRBJ1-3	18	TGCAGCGTTGAAGACCAAATGCCGACAGGTTTCTCTGGAAACACCATATATTTT	CSVEDQMPTGFSGNTIYF
TRBD1	TRBV7-9	NA	TRBJ2-7	12	TGTGCCGGGACAGGGGACTCCTACGAGCAGTACTTC	CAGTGDSYEQYF
NA	TRBV5-1	few	TRBJ1-1	13	TGCGCCAGCAGCCCCAGCCTGGACACTGAAGCTTTCTTT	CASSPSLDTEAFF
NA	TRBV5-1	few	TRBJ1-1	13	TGCGCCAGCAGCTTCGGAGGAAACACTGAAGCTTTCTTT	CASSFGGNTEAFF
NA	TRBV25-1	NA	TRBJ2-7	10	TGTGCCAGCAGTGACCTCGAGCAGTACTTC	CASSDLEQYF
NA	TRBV5-1	NA	TRBJ2-1	15	TGCGCCAGCAGCTTGGGCGGCGGCTTCTACAATGAGCAGTTCTTC	CASSLGGGFYNEQFF
TRBD1	TRBV4-1	once	TRBJ1-1	17	TGCGCCAGCAGCCAAGAATTTCCCGGGACAGCGAGCACTGAAGCTTTCTTT	CASSQEFPGTASTEAFF
TRBD2	TRBV7-9	few	TRBJ2-3	16	TGTGCCAGCAGCCCGATCGAGGCGGGAGGCCCAGATACGCAGTATTTT	CASSPIEAGGPDTQYF
TRBD1	TRBV29-1	NA	TRBJ2-7	14	TGCAGCGTCGCGGGACAGGGAAGCTCCTACGAGCAGTACTTC	CSVAGQGSSYEQYF
TRBD1	TRBV27	few	TRBJ2-1	14	TGTGCCAGCAGCACGGGACAGTTATACAATGAGCAGTTCTTC	CASSTGQLYNEQFF
NA	TRBV5-8	NA	TRBJ2-5	14	TGTGCCAGCGGGGGACTCACTTCCGAAGAGACCCAGTACTTC	CASGGLTSEETQYF
TRBD1	TRBV5-4	NA	TRBJ2-5	15	TGTGCCAGCAGCTTGGCTTATGGGACAGAAGAGACCCAGTACTTC	CASSLAYGTEETQYF
NA	TRBV13	NA	TRBJ2-5	13	TGTGCCAGCAGCTCGGACAGCCAAGAGACCCAGTACTTC	CASSSDSQETQYF
NA	TRBV5-4	few	TRBJ2-5	16	TGTGCCAGCAGCTTGACGACTCGGGGGTTGGGAGAGACCCAGTACTTC	CASSLTTRGLGETQYF
NA	TRBV7-2	few	TRBJ2-5	16	TGTGCCAGCAGCTTAGCGTCGGGGGGCTCGGGAGAGACCCAGTACTTC	CASSLASGGSGETQYF
NA	TRBV29-1	NA	TRBJ1-1	11	TGCAGCGGGGACGGGTACACTGAAGCTTTCTTT	CSGDGYTEAFF
NA	TRBV30	once	TRBJ2-7	12	TGTGCACTGGTTGGAGAATCCTACGAGCAGTACTTC	CALVGESYEQYF
NA	TRBV5-6	NA	TRBJ2-5	16	TGTGCCAGCAGCTTGTGGGCCTACCCGTACCAAGAGACCCAGTACTTC	CASSLWAYPYQETQYF
TRBD2	TRBV30	NA	TRBJ2-3	14	TGTGCCTGGACTTCGGGACTAGGCACAGATACGCAGTATTTT	CAWTSGLGTDTQYF
TRBD1	TRBV18	few	TRBJ2-4	17	TGTGCCAGCTCACCCGGACAGGGGTTCATAGCCAAAAACATTCAGTACTTC	CASSPGQGFIAKNIQYF
NA	TRBV7-9	NA	TRBJ2-1	13	TGTGCCAGCAGCTCAATAACGCTGTATGGGCAGTTCTTC	CASSSITLYGQFF
NA	TRBV7-8	NA	TRBJ2-5	14	TGTGCCAGCAGCTTAGGAGGGGGCCAAGAGACCCAGTACTTC	CASSLGGGQETQYF
TRBD2	TRBV7-9	NA	TRBJ2-3	14	TGTGCCGGCGTACTAGCGGGGTCGCCAGATACGCAGTATTTT	CAGVLAGSPDTQYF
TRBD1	TRBV27	NA	TRBJ1-1	13	TGTGCCAGCGGGACAGGGGGTGGCACTGAAGCTTTCTTT	CASGTGGGTEAFF
NA	TRBV29-1	NA	TRBJ1-3	14	TGCAGCGCCGATCCCGGAGTCTCTGGAAACACCATATATTTT	CSADPGVSGNTIYF
TRBD1	TRBV29-1	few	TRBJ2-1	15	TGCAGCGTTCCAGAACGACAGGGGTTGGGTAATGAGCAGTTCTTC	CSVPERQGLGNEQFF